A single sample is the source of the 13 T cell receptor beta chains below, sequenced in a study of graft-versus-host responses after intestinal transplantation. No cognate antigen is known for these TCRs. TCRdb keeps only in-frame clones here, not all; method: immunoSEQ multiplex PCR. The profile covers more than 100,000 clones, with 85% to 95% appearing a single time and about 3.3% taken by the ten largest. The source material was unstimulated CD8+ T cells sorted from spleen or lymph node cells, sampled before intestinal transplant. These receptor sequences come from a human donor who received an intestinal transplant.

The chain joins TRBV2 to TRBJ2-1, with D possibly being TRBD1 (6 bases). The germline V gene encodes CDR1 SNHLY and CDR2 FYNNEI. The CDR3 runs to 15 residues. Trimming removed 7 bases from V and 2 bases from J, with 15 bases in between. This chain's CDR3 is CASTRQAGTYNEQFF. The CDR3 region has the DNA TGTGCCAGCACCCGACAGGCCGGCACCTACAATGAGCAGTTCTTC.

In its sample, this clone was seen once. CDR3 in DNA: TGCGCCAGCAGCCAAATGGGACGGAACTACGAGCAGTACTTC. Its translation is CASSQMGRNYEQYF. The chain carries TRBV4-1 and TRBJ2-7; possibly TRBD1 or TRBD2 for D (5 bases each). Germline V gene sequence: CDR1 MGHRA, CDR2 YSYEKL. V lost 2 bases and J lost 3, with 11 bases in between. This CDR3 comprises 14 residues.

This clone was seen only once. The genes are TRBV2 and TRBJ1-1; D is uncertain. The germline CDR1 and CDR2 sequences are SNHLY and FYNNEI. The CDR3 covers 17 residues. The ends were cut back, 2 bases at V and 0 bases at J, with 16 bases in the middle. The CDR3 sequence: CASSETVGWSMNTEAFF. CDR3 bases: TGTGCCAGCAGTGAAACGGTGGGGTGGTCCATGAACACTGAAGCTTTCTTT. Combining the CDR3 with reference TRBV2 and TRBJ1-1 gives the whole variable domain EPEVTQTPSHQVTQMGQEVILRCVPISNHLYFYWYRQILGQKVEFLVSFYNNEISEKSEIFDDQFSVERPDGSNFTLKIRSTKLEDSAMYFCASSETVGWSMNTEAFFGQGTRLTVV.

This chain uses TRBV6-6 with TRBJ2-5; 9 bases map to TRBD2. Judging by the DNA end, TRBJ2-7 fits better; the J call may be wrong. This CDR3 has 15 residues. Germline V gives CDR1 MNHNY, CDR2 SVGAGI (reference sequence). CDR3 residues: CASSYRTSAAYEQYF. The CDR3 region has the DNA TGTGCCAGCAGTTACCGGACTAGCGCGGCCTACGAGCAGTACTTC.

With respect to this clone: A junction end diverges from the germline sequence, so it may reflect a read error. The V gene is TRBV7-9, the J gene TRBJ2-7; 7 bases are a match to TRBD1. Looked up from germline, CDR1 is SEHNR and CDR2 is FQNEAQ (reference sequence). CDR3 length equals 12 residues. The CDR3 nucleotides are TGTGCCAGCAGCTTAGGACAGGGCGTTCTTACCTTC. Translated: CASSLGQGVLTF.

The CDR3 DNA reads as TGTGCCACCAGCAGAGACGGACAGGGATCAGGTGGCTACACCTTC. Protein sequence: CATSRDGQGSGGYTF. This chain links TRBV15 with TRBJ1-2, with 8 bases aligning to TRBD1. The CDR3 spans 15 residues. Trimming took 0 bases from V and 7 from J; bases not matched to a gene: 7. CDR1 LNHNV and CDR2 YYDKDF come from the germline V gene (reference sequence).

The chain has TRBV11-2 and TRBJ2-7; TRBD1 or TRBD2 may be the D gene (5 bases each). The CDR3 runs 15 residues. The V and J ends lost 6 bases and 3 bases respectively, with 18 bases between them. Per the germline V gene, CDR1 is SGHAT and CDR2 is FQNNGV. The CDR3 protein is CASSTGTAGLYEQYF. The CDR3, as DNA: TGTGCCAGCAGTACTGGGACGGCGGGTCTCTACGAGCAGTACTTC.

V gene TRBV4-3 combines with J gene TRBJ2-7; D may be TRBD1 or TRBD2 (5 bases each). This CDR3 is 14 amino acids long. Trimming cost V 8 bases and J 2 bases, with 16 bases left between them. Germline V lookup: CDR1 LGHNA, CDR2 YSLEER. CDR3 bases: TGCGCCAGCGGCCCCGGGACCAACCCCTACGAGCAGTACTTC. Translation gives CASGPGTNPYEQYF.

The sample holds one count of this clone. The V call is TRBV19, the J call TRBJ2-1, with 8 bases matching TRBD2. V lost 1 base to trimming and J lost 7 bases; unmatched junction nucleotides: 3. CDR3 length: 14 amino acids. Germline-derived CDR1 and CDR2 are LNHDA and SQIVND (reference sequence). CDR3 bases: TGTGCCAGTAGTATAGTACCGGGAGGGAATGAGCAGTTCTTC. Its translation is CASSIVPGGNEQFF.

This rearrangement joins TRBV28 to TRBJ2-5, with D perhaps being TRBD1 or TRBD2 (5 bases each). Looked up from germline, CDR1 is MDHEN and CDR2 is SYDVKM. CDR3 size: 14 residues. V was trimmed by 3 bases and J by 5 bases, leaving 13 bases between them. The CDR3 protein is CASSFRGAGETQYF. CDR3 bases: TGTGCCAGCAGTTTTCGAGGGGCCGGGGAGACCCAGTACTTC.

The chain couples TRBV4-3 to TRBJ1-1; possibly TRBD1 for D (5 bases). Trimming left V 4 bases short and J 4 bases short, with 13 bases between. Germline V CDR1 and CDR2: LGHNA, YSLEER. The CDR3 is 14 residues long. In nucleotides, the CDR3 is TGCGCCAGCAGCCTCGTTGGGGGGGGCACTGAAGCTTTCTTT. Translated: CASSLVGGGTEAFF.

V usage is TRBV9 and J usage is TRBJ2-2; D remains ambiguous. Trimming took off 3 bases at V and 2 bases at J, with 14 bases between the two ends. This CDR3 region has 16 residues. Germline V gives CDR1 SGDLS, CDR2 YYNGEE. The CDR3 DNA reads as TGTGCCAGCAGCGCCCGATTTCGGTCTAACACCGGGGAGCTGTTTTTT. Encoded protein: CASSARFRSNTGELFF.

This chain joins TRBV15 and TRBJ2-3; no definite D call. Per germline, CDR1 LNHNV and CDR2 YYDKDF (reference sequence). V lost 0 bases to trimming and J lost 0 bases, with 7 bases between them. The CDR3 runs 15 residues. In DNA form, the CDR3 reads TGTGCCACCAGCAGAGACCCAACTAGCACAGATACGCAGTATTTT. Residues: CATSRDPTSTDTQYF.